Presented here are 25 T cell receptor beta chains from one specimen sequenced in a study of cytomegalovirus exposure and HLA in healthy donors. The PCR had 60 Vbeta and 13 Jbeta primers. TCRdb's copy holds only in-frame clones and misses some; the assay was immunoSEQ multiplex PCR. Among under 200,000 clones, more than 9.5% were seen once, and the ten largest hold 7.8%. Input material: PBMCs. All receptors derive from a man aged 45-60 years in good health and CMV-seropositive.

In this sample, this clone turned up a few times. Written as DNA, the CDR3 is TGTGCCAGCCGGACAGGGGGCATCACGTCGAGTGGTGAGCAGTTCTTC. This translates into CASRTGGITSSGEQFF. J is TRBJ2-1 and V is TRBV19; 11 bases map to TRBD1. The CDR3 extends over 16 amino acids. In germline, CDR1 is LNHDA, CDR2 SQIVND (reference sequence). Trimming at V came to 9 bases and at J to 9 bases, leaving 16 bases not matched to a gene.

This clone was seen a handful of times. The chain links TRBV28 to TRBJ2-3; 10 nucleotides agree with TRBD1. The trim removed 3 bases at V and 4 bases at J, leaving 10 bases unmatched. CDR1 is MDHEN, CDR2 SYDVKM, per germline. The CDR3 loop spans 17 amino acids. The CDR3 sequence: CASSFRRTGGFADTQYF. CDR3 nucleotides: TGTGCCAGCAGTTTCCGACGGACAGGGGGTTTCGCAGATACGCAGTATTTT. The full variable domain, in which reference TRBV28 and TRBJ2-3 provide the parts outside the CDR3, is DVKVTQSSRYLVKRTGEKVFLECVQDMDHENMFWYRQDPGLGLRLIYFSYDVKMKEKGDIPEGYSVSREKKERFSLILESASTNQTSMYLCASSFRRTGGFADTQYFGPGTRLTVL.

The gene calls are TRBV7-9 and TRBJ2-3; D is unresolved. CDR1 is SEHNR, CDR2 FQNEAQ, per germline (reference sequence). This CDR3 has 13 residues. V lost 6 bases and J 6 bases, leaving 13 bases between the germline ends. The CDR3 reads CASSFISEDTQYF. Written as DNA, the CDR3 is TGTGCCAGCAGTTTTATATCCGAGGATACGCAGTATTTT.

This clone was found a few times. This sequence joins TRBV5-6 and TRBJ1-2, with 7 positions matching TRBD1. This CDR3 is built from 15 residues. Looked up from germline, CDR1 is SGHDT and CDR2 is YYEEEE. J lost 0 bases, V lost 1 base, and 3 bases had no gene match. CDR3 sequence: CASSLSQGANYGYTF. CDR3 sequence (DNA): TGTGCCAGCAGCTTGTCCCAGGGGGCTAACTATGGCTACACCTTC.

This chain connects TRBV11-2 to TRBJ2-1, with 7 bases lining up with TRBD2. This CDR3 comprises 15 residues. Per germline, CDR1 SGHAT and CDR2 FQNNGV. After removal of 2 bases from V and 7 bases from J, the junction contained 8 bases not matched to a gene. CDR3 coding DNA: TGTGCCAGCAGCTTAAGTTGGGGAGGGATTAATGAGCAGTTCTTC. Translating gives CASSLSWGGINEQFF.

CDR3 sequence (DNA): TGTGCCAGCAGCTTAGAAGGACAGGGGAGAGAGACCCAGTACTTC. This codes for CASSLEGQGRETQYF. The chain employs TRBV11-3 and TRBJ2-5; 9 nucleotides line up with TRBD1. The ends lost 0 bases at V and 4 bases at J; junction bases unmatched: 3. Germline V gene data show CDR1 as SGHNT and CDR2 as YENEEA. The CDR3 consists of 15 residues.

This chain connects TRBV14 to TRBJ2-7; a weak D match, TRBD1 (5 bases). The V and J ends lost 4 bases and 4 bases respectively, with 17 bases between them. Germline values: CDR1 SGHDN, CDR2 FVKESK. CDR3 length equals 15 residues. The DNA of the CDR3 is TGTGCCAGCAGCCCCGGATTGGACACTCCTTACGAGCAGTACTTC. Protein sequence: CASSPGLDTPYEQYF. The complete variable domain, with remaining parts taken from reference TRBV14 and TRBJ2-7, reads EAGVTQFPSHSVIEKGQTVTLRCDPISGHDNLYWYRRVMGKEIKFLLHFVKESKQDESGMPNNRFLAERTGGTYSTLKVQPAELEDSGVYFCASSPGLDTPYEQYFGPGTRLTVT.

J is TRBJ1-1 and V is TRBV15; a possible D gene is TRBD1 (6 bases). The germline gives CDR1 LNHNV, CDR2 YYDKDF (reference sequence). Trimming stripped 7 bases from V and 0 bases from J, with 9 bases between. CDR3 length: 13 residues. In nucleotides, the CDR3 is TGTGCCACCACCCGGACAGTGAACACTGAAGCTTTCTTT. Translation: CATTRTVNTEAFF.

The rearrangement links TRBV7-2 to TRBJ1-5; D gene unclear. V gave up 2 bases and J gave up 3 bases, with 11 bases separating them. CDR3 length: 15 amino acids. Germline CDR1 is SGHTA and CDR2 is FQGNSA. The CDR3 loop reads CASSLFSTDNQPQHF. The CDR3 nucleotides are TGTGCCAGCAGCTTATTTTCCACAGACAATCAGCCCCAGCATTTT.

V is TRBV6-4 and J is TRBJ1-1; 7 bases map to TRBD1. Trimming at V came to 4 bases and at J to 6 bases, leaving 5 bases not matched to a gene. The CDR3 has 13 residues. Germline V lookup: CDR1 MRHNA, CDR2 SNTAGT. In DNA form, the CDR3 reads TGTGCCAGCAGTGCCACCGGACAGGCTGAAGCTTTCTTT. It specifies CASSATGQAEAFF.

This clone was picked up a small number of times. J is TRBJ2-1 and V is TRBV13; 8 bases align to TRBD2. The CDR3 has 16 amino acids. The V gene's germline CDR1 is PRHDT and CDR2 FYEKMQ (reference sequence). Trimming cost V 1 base and J 2 bases; bases outside gene matches: 4. In nucleotides, the CDR3 is TGTGCCAGCAGCTTAGTGGCGGGGGGACCCTACAATGAGCAGTTCTTC. Its protein product is CASSLVAGGPYNEQFF.

V is TRBV9 and J is TRBJ2-7; possibly TRBD1 for D (6 bases). This CDR3 is 13 amino acids long. Germline V lookup: CDR1 SGDLS, CDR2 YYNGEE. With 3 bases removed from V and 3 bases from J, the gap between germline ends came to 10 bases. CDR3 sequence (DNA): TGTGCCAGCAGCGCTTCGGGACACTACGAGCAGTACTTC. Translating gives CASSASGHYEQYF.

This clone was counted only a few times. The genes are TRBV19 and TRBJ2-2, with D perhaps matching TRBD1 (6 bases). The V gene lost 2 bases and the J gene lost 5 bases, with 6 bases spanning the gap. CDR1 and CDR2 (germline): LNHDA, SQIVND (reference sequence). The CDR3 consists of 13 residues. The CDR3: CASSIQGTGELFF. In DNA form, the CDR3 reads TGTGCCAGTAGTATACAGGGGACCGGGGAGCTGTTTTTT.

This clone was recorded a few times. The chain couples TRBV7-9 to TRBJ2-1; 7 bases align to TRBD1. Germline V gene sequence: CDR1 SEHNR, CDR2 FQNEAQ (reference sequence). CDR3 length: 12 residues. V shed 1 base, J shed 14 bases, and the junction held 5 bases outside the gene matches. CDR3 protein: CASSLVGDSEFF. In nucleotides, the CDR3 is TGTGCCAGCAGCTTAGTAGGGGACAGTGAGTTCTTC.

The rearrangement links TRBV7-8 to TRBJ2-7, with D possibly matching TRBD2 (6 bases). Germline CDR1 and CDR2: SGHVS and FQNEAQ. V was clipped by 0 bases and J by 12 bases, with 9 bases between them. CDR3 length equals 11 residues. The CDR3 spells CASSLAEGLYF. The CDR3 DNA reads as TGTGCCAGCAGCTTAGCGGAGGGACTGTACTTC.

This clone was counted between two and nine times. The gene calls are TRBV19 and TRBJ2-4; 9 bases map to TRBD1. V shed 5 bases and J 3 bases; nucleotides not matched to a gene: 5. Germline V gene data show CDR1 as LNHDA and CDR2 as SQIVND (reference sequence). CDR3 size: 15 residues. CDR3 DNA sequence: TGTGCCAGTAGTGGACGACAGGGGGTCAAAAACATTCAGTACTTC. It translates to CASSGRQGVKNIQYF.

A few counts support this clone. This sequence joins TRBV6-4 and TRBJ1-1; TRBD1 agrees at 7 bases. V dropped 5 bases and J dropped 0; count of bases not matched to a gene: 6. CDR3 size: 15 residues. The germline gives CDR1 MRHNA, CDR2 SNTAGT. This CDR3 is CASSPGTAMNTEAFF. In DNA, the CDR3 is TGTGCCAGCAGTCCCGGGACAGCCATGAACACTGAAGCTTTCTTT.

Comment on this clone: The same CDR3 also results from other DNA sequences found in this sample. The chain joins TRBV6-6 to TRBJ1-5, with D perhaps matching TRBD1 (6 bases). The germline V and J ends were trimmed by 2 bases and 1 base, with 9 bases remaining between them. The CDR3 is 15 residues long. Germline CDR1 and CDR2: MNHNY and SVGAGI (reference sequence). Here the CDR3 reads CASSYSGQSNQPQHF. Written as DNA, the CDR3 is TGTGCCAGCAGTTACAGTGGACAGAGCAATCAGCCCCAGCATTTT.

This clone was counted a few times. The CDR3 loop is CASSQDGAGPAETQYF. CDR3 coding DNA: TGCGCCAGCAGCCAAGATGGAGCAGGGCCAGCAGAGACCCAGTACTTC. This chain uses TRBV4-3 with TRBJ2-5, with a tentative D call TRBD1 (5 bases). The CDR3 contains 16 residues. CDR1 LGHNA and CDR2 YSLEER come from the germline V gene. V lost 0 bases and J 4 bases, leaving 15 bases between the germline ends.

This clone showed up just a few times. V and J are TRBV28 and TRBJ1-2; TRBD1 matches at 9 bases. Germline V gene lookup returns CDR1 MDHEN and CDR2 SYDVKM. The CDR3 loop spans 14 amino acids. Trimming took 5 bases from V and 4 from J; bases not matched to a gene: 5. This CDR3 is CASSPPDRGYGYTF. The CDR3 DNA follows: TGTGCCAGCAGTCCCCCGGACAGGGGCTATGGCTACACCTTC.

The chain couples TRBV6-6 to TRBJ2-2, with D unresolved. The V end was cut by 5 bases, the J end by 4 bases, with 11 bases between. The CDR3 spans 14 residues. Germline CDR1 reads MNHNY; CDR2 reads SVGAGI (reference sequence). CDR3 sequence (DNA): TGTGCCAGCAGTCCCGAAGGAGTCACCGGGGAGCTGTTTTTT. Protein product: CASSPEGVTGELFF.

The chain combines TRBV27 with TRBJ2-4; 7 bases are a match to TRBD1. V lost 7 bases and J lost 10; bases outside the gene matches: 13. CDR1 is MNHEY and CDR2 is SMNVEV in the germline V gene (reference sequence). CDR3 length: 14 residues. CDR3 region: CASTDGQAKRIQYF. For the CDR3, the DNA is TGTGCCAGCACCGACGGACAGGCCAAGAGAATTCAGTACTTC.

The genes are TRBV6-1 and TRBJ1-3, with TRBD1 matching 9 bases. J was trimmed by 2 bases and V by 6 bases; bases with no gene match: 5. CDR3 length: 15 amino acids. In germline, CDR1 is MNHNS, CDR2 SASEGT. DNA for the CDR3: TGTGCCAGCAGCGGACAGGGGACGGCTGGAAACACCATATATTTT. It specifies CASSGQGTAGNTIYF.

The V and J genes are TRBV9 and TRBJ1-6; D remains unclear. Germline CDR1 SGDLS, CDR2 YYNGEE. Deletions cut 3 bases from V and 6 bases from J, with 10 bases between. The CDR3 is 14 amino acids. DNA of the CDR3: TGTGCCAGCAGCGAGAGGGATTCTAATTCACCCCTCCACTTT. It codes for CASSERDSNSPLHF.

This clone was seen a handful of times. The V gene is TRBV30, the J gene TRBJ1-6; tentative D call: TRBD1 (6 bases). The germline V and J ends were trimmed by 3 bases and 10 bases, with 16 bases remaining between them. CDR3 length: 14 amino acids. The V gene's germline CDR1 is GTSNPN and CDR2 SVGIG (reference sequence). CDR3 coding DNA: TGTGCCTGGAGAAGGACAGTGGTGAGATCACCCCTCCACTTT. It yields the protein CAWRRTVVRSPLHF.